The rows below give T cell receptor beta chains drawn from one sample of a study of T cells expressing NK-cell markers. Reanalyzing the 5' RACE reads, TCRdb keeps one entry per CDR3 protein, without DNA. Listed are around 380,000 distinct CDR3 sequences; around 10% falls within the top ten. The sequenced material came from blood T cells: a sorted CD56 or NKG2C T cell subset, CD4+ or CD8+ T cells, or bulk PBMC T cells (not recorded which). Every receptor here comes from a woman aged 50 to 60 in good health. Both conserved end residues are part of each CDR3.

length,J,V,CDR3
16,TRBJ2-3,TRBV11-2,CASSVAGLLAADTQYF
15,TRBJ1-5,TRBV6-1,CASSGYRVFNQPQHF
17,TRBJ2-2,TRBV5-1,CASSLRGQGAHTGELFF
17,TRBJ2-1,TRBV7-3,CASSPDKLAGRYNEQFF
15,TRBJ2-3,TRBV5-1,CASSSLAGDADTQYF
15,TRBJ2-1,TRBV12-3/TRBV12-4,CASSFSGIYSNEQFF
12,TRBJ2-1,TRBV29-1,CSVDRDLNEQFF
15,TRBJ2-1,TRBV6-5,CASSYSGLVGNEQFF
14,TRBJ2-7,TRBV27,CASSLVGSVYEQYF
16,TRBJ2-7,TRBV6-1,CASKTSGSNALYEQYF
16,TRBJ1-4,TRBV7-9,CASSPFLGGGNEKLFF
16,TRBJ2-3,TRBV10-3,CAISEGRSSGADTQYF
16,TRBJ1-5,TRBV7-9,CASSMAGMGSNQPQHF
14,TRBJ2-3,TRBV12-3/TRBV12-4,CASSLNAQGQGQYF
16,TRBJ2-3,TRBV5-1,CASSLAVVSGTDTQYF
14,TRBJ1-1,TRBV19,CASQTISGATEAFF
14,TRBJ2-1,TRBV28,CAVLPGTSAAEQFF
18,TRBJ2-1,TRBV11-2,CASSLFQSLWESYNEQFF
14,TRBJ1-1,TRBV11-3,CASSPVRGVAEAFF
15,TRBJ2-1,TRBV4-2,CASSQEATPINEQFF
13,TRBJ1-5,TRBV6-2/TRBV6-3,CASSADRVQPQHF
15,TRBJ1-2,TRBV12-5,CASGLPPDRNYGYTF
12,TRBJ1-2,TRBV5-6,CASSMRGYGYTF
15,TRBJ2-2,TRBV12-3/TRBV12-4,CASSLARMGTSELFF
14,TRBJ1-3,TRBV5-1,CASSLEGGGNTIYF